This T cell receptor (beta chain) is from a study of blood T cell repertoires in COVID-19. The wider study: The origin of the acute and convalescent COVID-19 samples was the United States, Italy and Spain.

The junction had 7 bases not matched to a gene; V was cut back by 6 bases and J by 0 bases. The CDR3 has 15 amino acids. Germline CDR1 reads LNHDA; CDR2 reads SQIVND (reference sequence). Data came from immunoSEQ multiplex PCR; TCRdb stores just in-frame clones and leaves some out. The sample shows under 45,000 clones, roughly 88% of them seen only once. The sequenced sample consisted of peripheral blood. The clonotype comes from a human donor in a cohort sampled during active COVID-19. The chain carries TRBV19 and TRBJ1-1, with TRBD1 matching 7 bases. The CDR3 here is CASSNLGQMNTEAFF. CDR3 DNA: TGTGCCAGTAGCAACCTGGGACAGATGAACACTGAAGCTTTCTTT.